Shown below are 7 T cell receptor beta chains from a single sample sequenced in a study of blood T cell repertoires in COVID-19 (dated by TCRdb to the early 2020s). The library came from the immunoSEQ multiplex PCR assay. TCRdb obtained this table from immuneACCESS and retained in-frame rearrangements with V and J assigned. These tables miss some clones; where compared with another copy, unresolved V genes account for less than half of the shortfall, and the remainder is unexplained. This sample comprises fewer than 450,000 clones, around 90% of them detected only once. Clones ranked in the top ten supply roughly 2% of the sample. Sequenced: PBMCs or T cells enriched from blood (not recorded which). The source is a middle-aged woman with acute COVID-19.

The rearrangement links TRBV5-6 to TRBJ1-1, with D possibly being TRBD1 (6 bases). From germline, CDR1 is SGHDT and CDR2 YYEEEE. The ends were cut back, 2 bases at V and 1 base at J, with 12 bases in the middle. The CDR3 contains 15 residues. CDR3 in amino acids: CASSLGQRPNTEAFF. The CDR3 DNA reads TGTGCCAGCAGCTTAGGACAGCGTCCGAACACTGAAGCTTTCTTT.

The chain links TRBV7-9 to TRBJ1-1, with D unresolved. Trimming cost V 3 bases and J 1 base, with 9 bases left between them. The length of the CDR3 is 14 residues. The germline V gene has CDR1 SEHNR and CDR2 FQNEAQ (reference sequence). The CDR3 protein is CASSFEQPNTEAFF. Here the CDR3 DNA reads TGTGCCAGCAGCTTTGAACAGCCGAACACTGAAGCTTTCTTT.

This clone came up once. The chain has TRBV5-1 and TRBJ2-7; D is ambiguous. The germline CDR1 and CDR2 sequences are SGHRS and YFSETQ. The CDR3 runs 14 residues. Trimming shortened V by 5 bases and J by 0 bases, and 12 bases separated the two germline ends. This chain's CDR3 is CASRRLPSSYEQYF. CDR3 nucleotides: TGCGCCAGCAGGAGACTTCCGAGCTCCTACGAGCAGTACTTC.

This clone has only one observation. The CDR3: CASSQGLAVNNEQFF. The CDR3 DNA sequence: TGTGCCAGCAGCCAAGGGTTAGCGGTCAACAATGAGCAGTTCTTC. The chain combines TRBV3-1 (or the pseudogene TRBV3-2) with TRBJ2-1; possible D gene TRBD2, 6 bases. This CDR3 is built from 15 residues. The V end was cut by 1 base, the J end by 5 bases, with 12 bases between. Germline CDR1 and CDR2: LGHDT and YNNKEL (reference sequence).

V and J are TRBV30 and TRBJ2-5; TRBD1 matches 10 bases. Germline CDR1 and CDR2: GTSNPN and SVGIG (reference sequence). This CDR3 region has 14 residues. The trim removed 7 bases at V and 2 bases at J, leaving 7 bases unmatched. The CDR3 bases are TGTGCCTTATCCATGGACAGGGGGCAAGAGACCCAGTACTTC. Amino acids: CALSMDRGQETQYF.

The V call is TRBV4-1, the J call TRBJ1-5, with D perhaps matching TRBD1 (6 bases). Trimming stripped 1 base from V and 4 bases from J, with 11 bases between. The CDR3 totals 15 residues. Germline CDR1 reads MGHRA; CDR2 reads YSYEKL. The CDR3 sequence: CASSQAGTINQPQHF. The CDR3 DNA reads TGCGCCAGCAGCCAAGCCGGGACAATTAATCAGCCCCAGCATTTT.

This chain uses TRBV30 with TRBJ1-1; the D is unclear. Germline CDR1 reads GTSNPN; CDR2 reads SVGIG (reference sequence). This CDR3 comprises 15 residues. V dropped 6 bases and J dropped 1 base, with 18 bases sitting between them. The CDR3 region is CACGLGGIPNTEAFF. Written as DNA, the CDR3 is TGTGCCTGTGGTTTAGGCGGTATCCCGAACACTGAAGCTTTCTTT.